These T cell receptor beta chains were read from a single sample in a study of T cell responses to AZD1222 COVID-19 vaccine. Here immunoSEQ multiplex PCR was the method, and the copy in TCRdb shows in-frame clones only, minus some. The data contain 120,000 or so clones, around nine tenths of them seen just once; the ten biggest clones take up about 2.6%. The sample was peripheral blood, taken 28 days after the second AZD1222 dose. All receptors derive from an adult who received the AZD1222 COVID-19 vaccine. Each CDR3 is given with its conserved first and last residue. Each record gives: clone size, J gene, V gene, D gene, CDR3 protein, CDR3 DNA. The D gene is left open where the match is weak. Clone size is shown for a subset of rows, as once, few, many or a class of expanded clone.

clone size: -
J gene: TRBJ2-5
V gene: TRBV19
D gene: -
CDR3 protein: CASTDQETQYF
CDR3 DNA: TGTGCCAGTACCGACCAAGAGACCCAGTACTTC

clone size: -
J gene: TRBJ2-2
V gene: TRBV5-1
D gene: TRBD2
CDR3 protein: CASGSGDLNTGELFF
CDR3 DNA: TGCGCCAGCGGTAGCGGGGACCTGAACACCGGGGAGCTGTTTTTT

clone size: -
J gene: TRBJ2-5
V gene: TRBV3-1/TRBV3-2
D gene: -
CDR3 protein: CASSQELGRGLGTQYF
CDR3 DNA: TGTGCCAGCAGCCAAGAACTGGGGAGAGGGCTAGGGACCCAGTACTTC

clone size: -
J gene: TRBJ2-7
V gene: TRBV5-6
D gene: TRBD1
CDR3 protein: CASSFKDRGYEQYF
CDR3 DNA: TGTGCCAGCAGCTTTAAGGACAGGGGCTACGAGCAGTACTTC

clone size: -
J gene: TRBJ2-2
V gene: TRBV2
D gene: TRBD2
CDR3 protein: CASSEAQSRGELTGELFF
CDR3 DNA: TGTGCCAGCAGTGAAGCGCAGTCCCGGGGGGAACTGACCGGGGAGCTGTTTTTT

clone size: once
J gene: TRBJ2-5
V gene: TRBV6-5
D gene: -
CDR3 protein: CASSYRGAGQETQYF
CDR3 DNA: TGTGCCAGCAGTTATAGGGGGGCAGGGCAAGAGACCCAGTACTTC

clone size: -
J gene: TRBJ1-4
V gene: TRBV12-5
D gene: TRBD1
CDR3 protein: CASGLSDRVLNEKLFF
CDR3 DNA: TGTGCTAGTGGTTTGTCAGACAGGGTTCTTAATGAAAAACTGTTTTTT

clone size: -
J gene: TRBJ1-2
V gene: TRBV7-8
D gene: -
CDR3 protein: CASSSVAWGDGYTF
CDR3 DNA: TGTGCCAGCAGCTCAGTCGCCTGGGGTGATGGCTACACCTTC

clone size: -
J gene: TRBJ2-3
V gene: TRBV4-2
D gene: -
CDR3 protein: CASSPGLHSSTDTQYF
CDR3 DNA: TGTGCCAGCAGCCCTGGACTGCACTCTAGCACAGATACGCAGTATTTT

clone size: -
J gene: TRBJ2-7
V gene: TRBV6-2/TRBV6-3
D gene: -
CDR3 protein: CASSNAGTNFEQYF
CDR3 DNA: TGTGCCAGCAGCAACGCCGGGACAAATTTCGAGCAGTACTTC

clone size: -
J gene: TRBJ2-3
V gene: TRBV27
D gene: TRBD2
CDR3 protein: CASRLAGEPSTDTQYF
CDR3 DNA: TGTGCCAGCAGGCTAGCGGGGGAGCCTAGCACAGATACGCAGTATTTT

clone size: -
J gene: TRBJ1-1
V gene: TRBV11-2
D gene: TRBD1
CDR3 protein: CASSLARQGGYWMNTEAFF
CDR3 DNA: TGTGCCAGCAGCTTAGCCCGACAGGGGGGCTATTGGATGAACACTGAAGCTTTCTTT

clone size: -
J gene: TRBJ1-3
V gene: TRBV5-1
D gene: -
CDR3 protein: CASSLGAVSGNTIYF
CDR3 DNA: TGCGCCAGCAGCTTGGGAGCTGTCTCTGGAAACACCATATATTTT

clone size: -
J gene: TRBJ2-7
V gene: TRBV28
D gene: -
CDR3 protein: CASSSFRQALYEQYF
CDR3 DNA: TGTGCCAGCAGTTCCTTTAGACAGGCCCTCTACGAGCAGTACTTC

clone size: -
J gene: TRBJ2-5
V gene: TRBV5-5
D gene: -
CDR3 protein: CASSQQGEETQYF
CDR3 DNA: TGTGCCAGCAGTCAGCAGGGCGAAGAGACCCAGTACTTC

clone size: -
J gene: TRBJ1-1
V gene: TRBV4-3
D gene: TRBD1
CDR3 protein: CASSQETGGRTEAFF
CDR3 DNA: TGCGCCAGCAGCCAAGAGACAGGGGGTCGCACTGAAGCTTTCTTT

clone size: -
J gene: TRBJ1-5
V gene: TRBV29-1
D gene: -
CDR3 protein: CSVGEDQPQHF
CDR3 DNA: TGCAGCGTTGGGGAGGATCAGCCCCAGCATTTT

clone size: -
J gene: TRBJ2-7
V gene: TRBV2
D gene: -
CDR3 protein: CASSGGSLSSEQYF
CDR3 DNA: TGTGCCAGCAGTGGGGGCTCCCTGAGCTCCGAGCAGTACTTC

clone size: -
J gene: TRBJ2-3
V gene: TRBV18
D gene: TRBD1
CDR3 protein: CASSSGTGYGTDTQYF
CDR3 DNA: TGTGCCAGCTCGTCGGGGACAGGGTATGGCACAGATACGCAGTATTTT

clone size: -
J gene: TRBJ1-5
V gene: TRBV6-2/TRBV6-3
D gene: -
CDR3 protein: CASSFGTASPPVF
CDR3 DNA: TGTGCCAGCAGTTTTGGAACAGCCTCACCTCCCGTCTTT

clone size: once
J gene: TRBJ2-5
V gene: TRBV2
D gene: -
CDR3 protein: CASMVRVVETQYF
CDR3 DNA: TGTGCCAGCATGGTCAGGGTCGTAGAGACCCAGTACTTC

clone size: -
J gene: TRBJ2-5
V gene: TRBV27
D gene: -
CDR3 protein: CASSQSSAAPLTQYF
CDR3 DNA: TGTGCCAGCAGTCAGTCGTCGGCAGCGCCTTTGACCCAGTACTTC

clone size: -
J gene: TRBJ1-3
V gene: TRBV6-5
D gene: -
CDR3 protein: CASSYSTYSGNTIYF
CDR3 DNA: TGTGCCAGCAGTTACTCGACATATTCTGGAAACACCATATATTTT

clone size: -
J gene: TRBJ2-3
V gene: TRBV29-1
D gene: TRBD2
CDR3 protein: CSDLAGGADTQYF
CDR3 DNA: TGCAGCGATCTAGCGGGGGGGGCAGATACGCAGTATTTT

clone size: -
J gene: TRBJ2-7
V gene: TRBV6-2/TRBV6-3
D gene: -
CDR3 protein: CASSAPGFSYEQYF
CDR3 DNA: TGTGCCAGCAGTGCGCCGGGATTTTCCTACGAGCAGTACTTC